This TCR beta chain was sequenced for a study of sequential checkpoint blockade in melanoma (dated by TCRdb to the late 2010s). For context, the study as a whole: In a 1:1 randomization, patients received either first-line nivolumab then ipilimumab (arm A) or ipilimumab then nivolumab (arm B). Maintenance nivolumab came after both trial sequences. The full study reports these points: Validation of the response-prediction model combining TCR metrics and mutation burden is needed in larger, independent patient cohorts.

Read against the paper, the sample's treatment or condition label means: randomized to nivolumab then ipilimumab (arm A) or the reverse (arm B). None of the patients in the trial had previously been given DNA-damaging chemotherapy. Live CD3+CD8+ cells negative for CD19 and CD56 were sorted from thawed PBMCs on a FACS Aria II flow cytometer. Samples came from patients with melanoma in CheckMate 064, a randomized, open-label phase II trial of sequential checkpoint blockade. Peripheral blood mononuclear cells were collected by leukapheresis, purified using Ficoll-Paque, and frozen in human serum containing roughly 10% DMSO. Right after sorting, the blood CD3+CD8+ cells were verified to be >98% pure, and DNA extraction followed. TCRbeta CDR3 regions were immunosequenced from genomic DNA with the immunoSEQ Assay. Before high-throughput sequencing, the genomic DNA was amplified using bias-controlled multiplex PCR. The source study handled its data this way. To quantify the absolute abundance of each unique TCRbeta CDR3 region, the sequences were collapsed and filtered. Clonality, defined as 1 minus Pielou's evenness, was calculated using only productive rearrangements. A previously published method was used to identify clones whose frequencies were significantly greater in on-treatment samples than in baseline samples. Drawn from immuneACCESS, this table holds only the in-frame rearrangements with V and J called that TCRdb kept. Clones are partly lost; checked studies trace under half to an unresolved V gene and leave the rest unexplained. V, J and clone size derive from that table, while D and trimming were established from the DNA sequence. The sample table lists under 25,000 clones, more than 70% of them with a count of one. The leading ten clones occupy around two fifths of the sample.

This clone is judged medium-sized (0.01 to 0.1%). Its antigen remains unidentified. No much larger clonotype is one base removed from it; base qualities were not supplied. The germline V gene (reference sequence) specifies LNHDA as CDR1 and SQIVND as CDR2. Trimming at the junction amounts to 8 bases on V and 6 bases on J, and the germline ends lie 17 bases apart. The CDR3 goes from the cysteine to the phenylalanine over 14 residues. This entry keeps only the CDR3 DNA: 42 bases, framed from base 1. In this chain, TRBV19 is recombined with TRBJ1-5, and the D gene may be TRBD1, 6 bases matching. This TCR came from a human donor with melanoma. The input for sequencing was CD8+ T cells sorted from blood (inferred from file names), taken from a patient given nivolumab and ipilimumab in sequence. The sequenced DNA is TGTGCCAGTTCCGACCGGGGGGCTGTTCAGCCCCAGCATTTT. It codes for CASSDRGAVQPQHF.